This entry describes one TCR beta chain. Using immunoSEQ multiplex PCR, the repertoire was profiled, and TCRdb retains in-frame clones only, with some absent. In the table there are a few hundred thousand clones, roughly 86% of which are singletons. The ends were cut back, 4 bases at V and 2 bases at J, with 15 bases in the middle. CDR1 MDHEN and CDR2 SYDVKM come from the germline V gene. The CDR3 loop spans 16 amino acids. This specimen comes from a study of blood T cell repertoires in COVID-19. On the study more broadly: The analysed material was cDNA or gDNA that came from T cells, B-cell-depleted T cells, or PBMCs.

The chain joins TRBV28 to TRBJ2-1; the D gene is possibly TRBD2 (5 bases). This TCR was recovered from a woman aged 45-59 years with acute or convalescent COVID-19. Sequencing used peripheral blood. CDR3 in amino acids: CASSSYGLAAYNEQFF. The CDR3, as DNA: TGTGCCAGCAGTTCTTATGGACTGGCGGCCTACAATGAGCAGTTCTTC. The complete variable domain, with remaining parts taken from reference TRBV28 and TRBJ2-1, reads DVKVTQSSRYLVKRTGEKVFLECVQDMDHENMFWYRQDPGLGLRLIYFSYDVKMKEKGDIPEGYSVSREKKERFSLILESASTNQTSMYLCASSSYGLAAYNEQFFGPGTRLTVL.